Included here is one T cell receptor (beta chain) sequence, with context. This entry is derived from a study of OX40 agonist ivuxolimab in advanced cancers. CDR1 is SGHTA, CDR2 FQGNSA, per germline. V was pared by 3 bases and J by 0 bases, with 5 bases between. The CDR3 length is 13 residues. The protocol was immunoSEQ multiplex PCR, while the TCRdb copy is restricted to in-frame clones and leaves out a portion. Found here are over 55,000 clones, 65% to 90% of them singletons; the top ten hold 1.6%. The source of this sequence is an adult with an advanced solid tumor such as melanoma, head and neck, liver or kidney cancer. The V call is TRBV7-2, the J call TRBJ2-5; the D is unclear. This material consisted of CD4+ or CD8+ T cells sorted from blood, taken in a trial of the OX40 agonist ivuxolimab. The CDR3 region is CASSFRYQETQYF. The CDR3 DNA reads TGTGCCAGCAGCTTCCGGTACCAAGAGACCCAGTACTTC.